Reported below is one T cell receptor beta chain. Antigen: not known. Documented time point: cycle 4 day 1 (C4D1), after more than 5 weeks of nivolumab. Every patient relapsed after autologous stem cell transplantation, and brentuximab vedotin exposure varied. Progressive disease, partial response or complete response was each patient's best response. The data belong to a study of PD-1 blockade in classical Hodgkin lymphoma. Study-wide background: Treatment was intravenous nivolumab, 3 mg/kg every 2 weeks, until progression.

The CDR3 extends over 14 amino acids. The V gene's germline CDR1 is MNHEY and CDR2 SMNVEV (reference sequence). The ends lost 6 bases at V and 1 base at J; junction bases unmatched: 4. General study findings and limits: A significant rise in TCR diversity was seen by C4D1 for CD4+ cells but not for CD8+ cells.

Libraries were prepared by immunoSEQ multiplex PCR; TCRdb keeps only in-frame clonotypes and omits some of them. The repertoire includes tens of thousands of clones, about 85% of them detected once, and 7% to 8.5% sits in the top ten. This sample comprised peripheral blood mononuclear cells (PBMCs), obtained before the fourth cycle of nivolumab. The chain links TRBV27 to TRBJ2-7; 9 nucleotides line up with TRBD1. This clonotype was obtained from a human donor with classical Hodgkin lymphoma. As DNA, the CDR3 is TGTGCCAGCAGGCCCGGGACAGGGTCCTACGAGCAGTACTTC. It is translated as CASRPGTGSYEQYF.